These 27 T cell receptor beta chains were sequenced from one sample in a study of T-cell reconstitution after alpha-beta-depleted transplantation in children. Preparation of the TCRbeta library involved a method that used unique molecular identifiers. Using its own MiXCR run on the PCR reads, TCRdb lists one record per CDR3 protein. The repertoire holds a few hundred thousand distinct CDR3 sequences, with 9.7% as singletons. The input for sequencing was PBMCs from the stem cell graft donor, taken from the stem cell graft. The receptors stem from a human donor who donated a stem cell graft to a child with SCID.

This clonotype was found many times. The chain is built from TRBV5-1 and TRBJ2-7; TRBD1 matches 9 bases. The germline V gene encodes CDR1 SGHRS and CDR2 YFSETQ. This CDR3 region has 16 residues. V lost 5 bases to trimming and J lost 1 base; unmatched junction nucleotides: 10. CDR3 sequence (DNA): TGCGCCAGCAGTTCTGGTCCGGGACAGGGATCCTACGAGCAGTACTTC. It encodes CASSSGPGQGSYEQYF.

This clonotype occurred many times. This rearrangement joins TRBV5-1 to TRBJ2-5; D gene ambiguous. CDR1 and CDR2 from the germline V gene are SGHRS and YFSETQ. The CDR3 covers 12 residues. Trimming removed 3 bases at V and 4 bases at J, with 7 bases between. CDR3 bases: TGCGCCAGCAGCTCACCACGAGAGACCCAGTACTTC. Its protein is CASSSPRETQYF.

This clonotype was seen at least ten times. V usage is TRBV24-1 and J usage is TRBJ2-2; D may be TRBD2 (5 bases). This CDR3 has 16 amino acids. Germline CDR1 is KGHDR and CDR2 is SFDVKD. V lost 2 bases and J lost 6, with 15 bases in between. CDR3 region: CATSDSRGLPPGELFF. The CDR3 DNA reads TGTGCCACCAGTGATTCGCGAGGACTTCCCCCCGGGGAGCTGTTTTTT.

Ten or more counts support this clonotype. The chain employs TRBV20-1 and TRBJ1-2, with TRBD1 as a possible D gene (5 bases). V was cut by 3 bases and J by 2 bases, with 10 bases left in between. The CDR3 extends over 13 amino acids. From germline, CDR1 is DFQATT and CDR2 SNEGSKA (reference sequence). For the CDR3, the DNA is TGCAGTGCTAGGGCAGGGAACAACTATGGCTACACCTTC. This gives the protein CSARAGNNYGYTF.

This clonotype appeared many times. The CDR3 is CSARDASSSGVQFF. The CDR3 DNA follows: TGCAGTGCTAGAGATGCCTCCAGCTCAGGGGTGCAGTTCTTC. The chain couples TRBV20-1 to TRBJ2-1; D is perhaps TRBD1 (6 bases). Per germline, CDR1 DFQATT and CDR2 SNEGSKA (reference sequence). Trimming cost V 0 bases and J 12 bases, with 18 bases left between them. CDR3 length: 14 residues.

This clonotype has at least ten counts. CDR3 coding DNA: TGTGCCAGCAGCTCCGGGACTAGCGGGGAGTCCTACGAGCAGTACTTC. Protein product: CASSSGTSGESYEQYF. The chain recombines TRBV7-9 with TRBJ2-7; 13 bases agree with TRBD2. The CDR3 totals 16 residues. Per the germline V gene, CDR1 is SEHNR and CDR2 is FQNEAQ (reference sequence). The J segment lost 1 base and the V segment lost 4 bases, leaving 4 bases of the junction unmatched.

This clonotype was seen repeatedly, ten times or more. The V gene is TRBV6-5, the J gene TRBJ1-5; 9 positions match TRBD1. The junction had 4 bases not matched to a gene; V was cut back by 5 bases and J by 2 bases. This CDR3 is 15 amino acids long. The germline CDR1 and CDR2 sequences are MNHEY and SVGAGI. CDR3 in amino acids: CASSPTGGGNQPQHF. CDR3 coding DNA: TGTGCCAGCAGTCCCACAGGGGGCGGCAATCAGCCCCAGCATTTT.

At least ten counts were recorded for this clonotype. J is TRBJ2-7 and V is TRBV20-1; no firm D call. Germline V CDR1 and CDR2: DFQATT, SNEGSKA (reference sequence). The CDR3 runs to 14 residues. CDR3 nucleotide sequence: TGCAGCGCCCCCCCCCCTAAATCGTCCTACGAGCAGTACTTC. It codes for CSAPPPKSSYEQYF.

This clonotype was seen many times. The genes are TRBV5-1 and TRBJ2-2, with 7 bases lining up with TRBD1. The V gene's germline CDR1 is SGHRS and CDR2 YFSETQ. The CDR3 loop spans 13 amino acids. J lost 6 bases, V lost 5 bases, and 4 bases had no gene match. Here the CDR3 reads CASSSQGPGELFF. CDR3 bases: TGCGCCAGCAGTTCACAGGGGCCCGGGGAGCTGTTTTTT.

The V gene is TRBV15, the J gene TRBJ1-1; D ambiguous. This CDR3 is 12 amino acids long. The V gene lost 1 base and the J gene lost 7 bases, with 7 bases spanning the gap. Germline V gene sequence: CDR1 LNHNV, CDR2 YYDKDF (reference sequence). The chain's CDR3 is CATSRVPGEAFF. CDR3 DNA sequence: TGTGCCACCAGCAGAGTCCCGGGTGAAGCTTTCTTT.

The table lists this clonotype with a count of one. The V and J genes are TRBV4-2 and TRBJ2-1; D may be TRBD1 or TRBD2 (6 bases each). This CDR3 spans 15 amino acids. The V end lost 3 bases, the J end lost 5 bases, and 14 bases lay between the germline ends. Germline V gene lookup returns CDR1 LGHNA and CDR2 YNFKEQ. CDR3: CASSHPGAFNNEQFF. The CDR3, as DNA: TGTGCCAGCAGCCATCCGGGGGCCTTCAACAATGAGCAGTTCTTC.

The sample holds many counts of this clonotype. This sequence joins TRBV7-8 and TRBJ2-2; 9 bases align to TRBD1. The germline V gene encodes CDR1 SGHVS and CDR2 FQNEAQ. The ends lost 4 bases at V and 2 bases at J; junction bases unmatched: 5. This CDR3 comprises 16 residues. The CDR3 here is CASSWDRAINTGELFF. Here the CDR3 DNA reads TGTGCCAGCAGCTGGGACAGGGCCATTAACACCGGGGAGCTGTTTTTT. Looking up the rest from reference TRBV7-8 and TRBJ2-2 gives the full variable domain: GAGVSQSPRYKVAKRGQDVALRCDPISGHVSLFWYQQALGQGPEFLTYFQNEAQLDKSGLPSDRFFAERPEGSVSTLKIQRTQQEDSAVYLCASSWDRAINTGELFFGEGSRLTVL.

There are many counts of this clonotype. V gene TRBV6-5 combines with J gene TRBJ2-3; unclear D gene. V was shortened by 0 bases and J by 4 bases, with 11 bases between the two germline ends. This CDR3 has 15 residues. Germline V gene lookup returns CDR1 MNHEY and CDR2 SVGAGI. This CDR3 reads CASSYSAAPPDTQYF. The CDR3 DNA reads TGTGCCAGCAGTTACTCGGCAGCCCCCCCAGATACGCAGTATTTT.

The genes are TRBV20-1 and TRBJ2-7; 7 positions agree with TRBD1. Germline loops: CDR1 DFQATT, CDR2 SNEGSKA (reference sequence). V trimming: 2 bases; J trimming: 3 bases; junction bases outside the gene matches: 7. This CDR3 has 14 residues. The CDR3 protein is CSARMPGQNYEQYF. The CDR3 DNA is TGCAGTGCTAGAATGCCGGGACAGAACTACGAGCAGTACTTC.

This clonotype was recorded at least ten times. The rearrangement uses TRBV2 and TRBJ2-3; D is unclear. In germline, CDR1 is SNHLY, CDR2 FYNNEI. The CDR3 covers 13 residues. The V gene lost 7 bases and the J gene lost 9 bases, with 17 bases spanning the gap. The CDR3 nucleotides read TGTGCCAGCAATCACGTCCCGCTTGAGACGCAGTATTTT. It codes for CASNHVPLETQYF.

This clonotype occurred many times. The V and J genes are TRBV3-1 and TRBJ1-5; TRBD1 is a possible D gene (6 bases). The CDR3 runs to 13 residues. CDR1 and CDR2 (germline): LGHDT, YNNKEL (reference sequence). Trimming took 2 bases from V and 9 from J, leaving 11 bases between them. The CDR3 DNA follows: TGTGCCAGCAGCCAAAAACAGGGATCGCCCCAGCATTTT. Translated, it gives CASSQKQGSPQHF.

This clonotype was counted many times. This rearrangement joins TRBV20-1 to TRBJ2-7; D is unclear. The germline CDR1 and CDR2 sequences are DFQATT and SNEGSKA (reference sequence). Trimming pared 0 bases from V and 5 bases from J, leaving 14 bases between. The CDR3 loop spans 14 amino acids. CDR3 in DNA: TGCAGTGCTAGAGATCTTGGGGAATCCCACGAGCAGTACTTC. Translating it yields CSARDLGESHEQYF.

This clonotype appeared many times. The V gene is TRBV6-2 or TRBV6-3, the J gene TRBJ2-3, with 12 bases matching TRBD1. V gave up 2 bases and J gave up 5 bases; unmatched junction bases: 5. This CDR3 comprises 16 residues. The germline V gene encodes CDR1 MNHEY and CDR2 SVGEGT. Written as DNA, the CDR3 is TGTGCCAGCAGTTACCGGGACAGGGGGCTAGGAGATACGCAGTATTTT. Translating it yields CASSYRDRGLGDTQYF.

The chain recombines TRBV24-1 with TRBJ2-7; no clear D gene. From germline, CDR1 is KGHDR and CDR2 SFDVKD. V dropped 7 bases and J dropped 4 bases, with 7 bases sitting between them. The CDR3 extends over 11 amino acids. Written as DNA, the CDR3 is TGTGCCACCAGGATGGTTTACGAGCAGTACTTC. Protein product: CATRMVYEQYF.

This clonotype was observed at least ten times. V and J are TRBV20-1 and TRBJ1-6; D gene ambiguous. In germline, CDR1 is DFQATT, CDR2 SNEGSKA (reference sequence). Trimming took off 0 bases at V and 1 base at J, with 13 bases between the two ends. The CDR3 is 17 amino acids. The CDR3 DNA sequence: TGCAGTGCTAGAGATCTCGCCGGTGGGTCCTATAATTCACCCCTCCACTTT. It encodes CSARDLAGGSYNSPLHF.

This clonotype was observed many times. The J gene is TRBJ2-5, the V gene TRBV20-1; 7 positions match TRBD1. The CDR3 is made up of 16 amino acids. Trimming at V came to 5 bases and at J to 3 bases, leaving 15 bases not matched to a gene. From germline, CDR1 is DFQATT and CDR2 SNEGSKA (reference sequence). The CDR3 protein is CSASSYRGPHKETQYF. CDR3 sequence (DNA): TGCAGTGCTTCGTCATACAGGGGCCCGCATAAAGAGACCCAGTACTTC.

This clonotype was recorded a few times. This rearrangement joins TRBV3-1 to TRBJ2-7; D remains unclear. Germline-derived CDR1 and CDR2 are LGHDT and YNNKEL (reference sequence). V lost 2 bases and J lost 10, with 12 bases in between. This CDR3 region has 12 residues. The CDR3 DNA sequence: TGTGCCAGCAGCCAACCCAATCGGGCACAGTACTTC. Translating gives CASSQPNRAQYF.

This clonotype was observed at least ten times. The chain carries TRBV28 and TRBJ1-5; perhaps TRBD1 as D (5 bases). The length of the CDR3 is 23 residues. V lost 2 bases and J lost 2, with 34 bases in between. The germline V gene encodes CDR1 MDHEN and CDR2 SYDVKM. The CDR3 here is CASSLQEGRQPVAHGPGNQPQHF. For the CDR3, the DNA is TGTGCCAGCAGTTTACAAGAGGGTAGACAGCCAGTGGCACATGGTCCCGGCAATCAGCCCCAGCATTTT.

This clonotype was detected ten times or more. The chain joins TRBV7-3 to TRBJ2-3; D not resolved. Per the germline V gene, CDR1 is SGHTA and CDR2 is FQGTGA. V lost 5 bases and J 2 bases, leaving 11 bases between the germline ends. CDR3 length equals 14 residues. The CDR3 loop is CASSPTTYTDTQYF. The CDR3 region has the DNA TGTGCCAGCAGCCCGACCACATACACAGATACGCAGTATTTT.

This clonotype was seen repeatedly, ten times or more. The genes are TRBV9 and TRBJ2-3, with D uncertain. The CDR3 is made up of 15 amino acids. Germline CDR1 is SGDLS and CDR2 is YYNGEE. V lost 2 bases and J 0 bases, leaving 10 bases between the germline ends. CDR3 in amino acids: CASSVSHFSTDTQYF. DNA for the CDR3: TGTGCCAGCAGCGTGTCCCATTTTAGCACAGATACGCAGTATTTT.

This clonotype has just a few counts. V is TRBV20-1 and J is TRBJ1-1, with D possibly matching TRBD1 (5 bases). CDR3 length equals 15 residues. V lost 0 bases to trimming and J lost 3 bases, with 14 bases between them. The germline CDR1 and CDR2 sequences are DFQATT and SNEGSKA (reference sequence). The CDR3 sequence: CSARDMGTSDTEAFF. The CDR3 DNA sequence: TGCAGTGCTAGAGATATGGGGACGTCGGACACTGAAGCTTTCTTT.

This clonotype was detected many times. The chain couples TRBV2 to TRBJ2-3; TRBD1 agrees at 7 bases. Germline CDR1 SNHLY, CDR2 FYNNEI. CDR3 length: 15 amino acids. Germline trimming cut 8 bases from V and 2 bases from J; bases unmatched to any gene: 10. CDR3 loop: CASLEQGYDTDTQYF. CDR3 coding DNA: TGTGCCAGCTTAGAACAGGGGTATGACACAGATACGCAGTATTTT. Complete variable domain (other parts from reference TRBV2 and TRBJ2-3): EPEVTQTPSHQVTQMGQEVILRCVPISNHLYFYWYRQILGQKVEFLVSFYNNEISEKSEIFDDQFSVERPDGSNFTLKIRSTKLEDSAMYFCASLEQGYDTDTQYFGPGTRLTVL.